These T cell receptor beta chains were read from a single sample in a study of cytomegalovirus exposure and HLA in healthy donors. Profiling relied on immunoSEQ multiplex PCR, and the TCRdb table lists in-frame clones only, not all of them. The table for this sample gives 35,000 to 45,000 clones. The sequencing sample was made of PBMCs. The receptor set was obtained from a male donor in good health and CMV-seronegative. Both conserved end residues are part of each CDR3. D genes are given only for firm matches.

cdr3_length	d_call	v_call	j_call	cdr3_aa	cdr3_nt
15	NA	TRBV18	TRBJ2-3	CASSRSGSSTDTQYF	TGTGCCAGCTCACGGAGCGGATCTAGCACAGATACGCAGTATTTT
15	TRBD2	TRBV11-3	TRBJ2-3	CASSFDGGATDTQYF	TGTGCCAGCAGCTTTGACGGGGGGGCCACAGATACGCAGTATTTT
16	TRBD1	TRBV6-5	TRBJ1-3	CASSYQGQDSGNTIYF	TGTGCCAGCAGTTACCAGGGACAGGACTCTGGAAACACCATATATTTT
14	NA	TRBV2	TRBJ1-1	CASSEGGPLAEAFF	TGTGCCAGCAGTGAAGGGGGGCCCCTAGCTGAAGCTTTCTTT
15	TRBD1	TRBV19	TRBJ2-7	CASSPSWTGVLEQYF	TGTGCCAGTAGTCCGTCTTGGACAGGGGTGCTCGAGCAGTACTTC
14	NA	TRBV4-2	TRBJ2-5	CASSQGRTGETQYF	TGTGCCAGCAGCCAAGGTCGTACAGGAGAGACCCAGTACTTC
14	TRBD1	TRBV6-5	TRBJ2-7	CASSQRQGADEQYF	TGTGCCAGCAGTCAACGACAGGGGGCTGACGAGCAGTACTTC
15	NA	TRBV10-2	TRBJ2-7	CASSEILAQGYEQYF	TGCGCCAGCAGTGAGATCCTAGCCCAGGGGTACGAGCAGTACTTC
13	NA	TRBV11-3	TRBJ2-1	CASSPIGDNEQFF	TGTGCCAGCAGCCCGATCGGGGACAATGAGCAGTTCTTC
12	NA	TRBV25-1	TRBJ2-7	CASSEWDYEQYF	TGTGCCAGCAGTGAATGGGACTACGAGCAGTACTTC
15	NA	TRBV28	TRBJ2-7	CASSSQGGGSYEQYF	TGTGCCAGCAGTAGCCAAGGGGGTGGCTCCTACGAGCAGTACTTC
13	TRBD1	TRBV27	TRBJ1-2	CASSTQGAYGYTF	TGTGCCAGCAGTACCCAGGGGGCCTATGGCTACACCTTC
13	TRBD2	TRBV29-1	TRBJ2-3	CSVRTSEADTQYF	TGCAGCGTGCGGACTAGCGAGGCAGATACGCAGTATTTT
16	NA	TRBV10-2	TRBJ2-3	CASSPVGGTSTDTQYF	TGCGCCAGCAGTCCCGTTGGGGGGACCAGCACAGATACGCAGTATTTT
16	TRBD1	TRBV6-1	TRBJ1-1	CASSARDRVLVTEAFF	TGTGCCAGCAGTGCCCGGGACAGGGTCTTAGTGACTGAAGCTTTCTTT
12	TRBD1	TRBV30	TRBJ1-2	CAWTRDSVSFTF	TGTGCCTGGACTCGGGACAGTGTATCCTTCACCTTC
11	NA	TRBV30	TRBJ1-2	CAWSNGYGYTF	TGTGCCTGGAGTAACGGCTATGGCTACACCTTC
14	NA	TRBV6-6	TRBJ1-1	CASSAGTLNTEAFF	TGTGCCAGCAGTGCCGGGACACTGAACACTGAAGCTTTCTTT
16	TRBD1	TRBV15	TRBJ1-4	CATSAGTGGLGEKLFF	TGTGCCACCAGCGCCGGGACAGGAGGCTTAGGGGAAAAACTGTTTTTT
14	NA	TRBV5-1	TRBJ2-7	CASSIGQSLYEQYF	TGCGCCAGCAGCATCGGACAGTCTCTCTACGAGCAGTACTTC
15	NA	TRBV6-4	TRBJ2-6	CASSERSSGANVLTF	TGTGCCAGCAGTGAACGGAGCTCTGGGGCCAACGTCCTGACTTTC
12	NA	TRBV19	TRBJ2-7	CASSSGVHEQYF	TGTGCCAGTAGTAGCGGGGTCCACGAGCAGTACTTC
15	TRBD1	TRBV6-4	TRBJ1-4	CASRKQGGRYEKLFF	TGTGCCAGCAGAAAACAGGGGGGGCGATATGAAAAACTGTTTTTT
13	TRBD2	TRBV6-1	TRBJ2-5	CAAAREGQETQYF	TGTGCCGCAGCGAGGGAGGGTCAAGAGACCCAGTACTTC
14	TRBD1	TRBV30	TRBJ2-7	CAWSQGANSYEQYF	TGTGCCTGGAGTCAGGGGGCGAACTCCTACGAGCAGTACTTC
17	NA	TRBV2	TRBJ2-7	CASSARSLPLRPYEQYF	TGTGCCAGCAGTGCCCGGAGTCTTCCCCTAAGACCCTACGAGCAGTACTTC
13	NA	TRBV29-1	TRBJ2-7	CSVEEGLSYEQYF	TGCAGCGTTGAAGAGGGACTTTCCTACGAGCAGTACTTC
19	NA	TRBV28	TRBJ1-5	CASSVYVRSAVYSNQPQHF	TGTGCCAGCTCCGTTTATGTGAGGTCCGCCGTCTATAGCAATCAGCCCCAGCATTTT
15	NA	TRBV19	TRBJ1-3	CASSSRGASGNTIYF	TGTGCCAGTAGTAGCCGGGGGGCCTCTGGAAACACCATATATTTT
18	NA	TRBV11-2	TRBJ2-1	CASSLDPQRPSSYNEQFF	TGTGCCAGCAGCTTAGATCCCCAGCGGCCCAGCTCCTACAATGAGCAGTTCTTC
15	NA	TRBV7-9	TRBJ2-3	CASSFAAAWSDTQYF	TGTGCCAGCAGCTTCGCAGCGGCTTGGTCAGATACGCAGTATTTT
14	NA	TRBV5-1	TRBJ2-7	CASSLAEQGWEQYF	TGCGCCAGCAGCTTGGCAGAACAGGGTTGGGAGCAGTACTTC
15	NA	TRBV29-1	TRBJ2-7	CSVEDHGGSPGEQYF	TGCAGCGTTGAAGATCATGGGGGCTCCCCAGGGGAGCAGTACTTC
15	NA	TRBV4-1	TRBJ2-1	CASSLVWAGGNEQFF	TGCGCCAGCAGCCTGGTCTGGGCAGGAGGCAATGAGCAGTTCTTC
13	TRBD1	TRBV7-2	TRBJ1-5	CASSTRGHQPQHF	TGTGCCAGCAGTACTAGGGGGCACCAGCCCCAGCATTTT
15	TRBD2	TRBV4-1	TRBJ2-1	CASSHGLAVYNEQFF	TGCGCCAGCAGCCATGGACTAGCGGTTTACAATGAGCAGTTCTTC
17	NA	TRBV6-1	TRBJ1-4	CASSASRGGNPSEKLFF	TGTGCCAGCAGTGCCTCACGGGGAGGGAACCCTAGCGAAAAACTGTTTTTT
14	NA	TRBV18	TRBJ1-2	CASSLDSSNYGYTF	TGTGCCAGCTCACTGGACAGTTCTAACTATGGCTACACCTTC
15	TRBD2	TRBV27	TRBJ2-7	CASSLLAGLSYEQYF	TGTGCCAGCAGCCTACTAGCGGGTCTATCCTACGAGCAGTACTTC
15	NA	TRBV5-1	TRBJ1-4	CASRASEGTNEKLFF	TGCGCCAGCCGGGCCTCAGAGGGAACTAATGAAAAACTGTTTTTT
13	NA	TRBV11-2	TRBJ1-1	CASSLAEGTEAFF	TGTGCCAGCAGCTTAGCCGAGGGCACTGAAGCTTTCTTT
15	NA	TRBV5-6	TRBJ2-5	CASSHRDSVLETQYF	TGCGCCAGCAGCCACCGGGACTCCGTGCTAGAGACCCAGTACTTC
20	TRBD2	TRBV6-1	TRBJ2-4	CASSEVLRTSGPLAKNIQYF	TGTGCCAGCAGTGAAGTCCTACGGACTAGCGGACCTTTAGCCAAAAACATTCAGTACTTC
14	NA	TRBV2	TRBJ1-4	CASTLGRGNEKLFF	TGTGCCAGCACCCTTGGGAGGGGGAATGAAAAACTGTTTTTT
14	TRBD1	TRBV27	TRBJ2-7	CASRGGRGPYEQYF	TGTGCCAGCAGAGGGGGCAGGGGTCCTTACGAGCAGTACTTC
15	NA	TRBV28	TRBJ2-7	CASSTPEGLAYEQYF	TGTGCCAGCAGTACCCCGGAGGGGCTCGCCTACGAGCAGTACTTC
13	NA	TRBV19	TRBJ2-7	CASSMRPDDEQYF	TGTGCCAGTAGTATGAGGCCCGATGACGAGCAGTACTTC
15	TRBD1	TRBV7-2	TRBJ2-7	CASRPGTGVDYEQYF	TGTGCCAGCAGGCCCGGGACAGGGGTCGATTACGAGCAGTACTTC
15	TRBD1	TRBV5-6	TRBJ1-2	CASSLWDTGVEGYTF	TGTGCCAGCAGCTTGTGGGATACAGGGGTGGAAGGCTACACCTTC
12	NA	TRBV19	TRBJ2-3	CASSIDLGTQYF	TGTGCCAGTAGTATAGATCTCGGTACGCAGTATTTT
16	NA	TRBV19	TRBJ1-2	CASSIGADPILDGYTF	TGTGCCAGTAGTATAGGGGCAGACCCGATTTTAGATGGCTACACCTTC
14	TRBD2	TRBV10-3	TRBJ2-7	CAIGGGSGSGEQYF	TGTGCCATCGGGGGGGGTAGCGGGAGCGGCGAGCAGTACTTC
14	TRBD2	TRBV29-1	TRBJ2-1	CSVEASGSYNEQFF	TGCAGCGTTGAGGCTAGCGGGAGCTACAATGAGCAGTTCTTC
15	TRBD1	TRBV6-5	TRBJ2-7	CASSYAPGQVHEQYF	TGTGCCAGCAGTTACGCGCCGGGACAGGTCCACGAGCAGTACTTC
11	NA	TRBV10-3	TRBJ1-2	CAIRGDYGYTF	TGTGCCATCAGGGGAGACTATGGCTACACCTTC
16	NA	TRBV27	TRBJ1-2	CASSSQGRSNVYGYTF	TGTGCCAGCAGTTCCCAGGGGCGAAGCAATGTTTATGGCTACACCTTC
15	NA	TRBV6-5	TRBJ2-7	CASSYSGQGLGEQYF	TGTGCCAGCAGTTACTCCGGCCAGGGGCTCGGCGAGCAGTACTTC
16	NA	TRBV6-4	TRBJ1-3	CASTYDSLHSGNTIYF	TGTGCCAGCACCTATGACAGTCTTCACTCTGGAAACACCATATATTTT